The 25 T cell receptor beta chains given below trace back to one sample, sequenced in a study of tissue T cells after allogeneic stem cell transplantation. Here immunoSEQ multiplex PCR was the method, and the copy in TCRdb shows in-frame clones only, minus some. This sample has roughly 1,100 clones, with around half found just once. As for time point: mouse harvest day 14 after allogeneic transplant. Mouse grafts combined 10^7 T-cell-depleted bone marrow cells with 10^6 splenic CD5+ T cells. The sequenced sample was liver tissue. These receptors were taken from a female BALB/c mouse given C57BL/6 T cells with graft-versus-host disease after an allogeneic hematopoietic cell transplant.

Worth noting for this clone: Gene names are mouse gene names. CDR3 in amino acids: CASSLDMWGSNYAEQFF. The sequenced part of the CDR3 DNA is TGTGCAAGCAGCTTAGATATGTGGGGGTCTAACTATGCTGAGCAGTTC. The V call is TRBV16, the J call TRBJ2-1, with D perhaps matching TRBD2 (6 bases). The read ends 1 residue shy of where the CDR3 ends; the end is completed using the germline J gene. Germline loops: CDR1 SGHSA, CDR2 FRNQAP. This CDR3 has 17 residues. V dropped 0 bases and J dropped 0 bases, with 12 bases sitting between them.

By sample fraction, this clone is large (0.1 to 1%). Genes here carry mouse names. The CDR3 end lies 1 residue beyond the end of the read and is filled in from the germline J gene. The chain carries TRBV19 and TRBJ2-1, with 9 positions matching TRBD2. Losses at the gene ends were 4 bases for V and 3 bases for J; bases not matched to a gene: 2. This CDR3 region has 14 residues. Per germline, CDR1 FNHDT and CDR2 SITEND (reference sequence). CDR3 residues: CASSPGGVYAEQFF. The part of the CDR3 DNA that was read is TGTGCCAGCAGTCCTGGGGGGGTCTATGCTGAGCAGTTC.

Comments on this clone: Germline and genes here are mouse. Coverage ceases 1 residue before the CDR3 finishes, and the germline J gene fills in the end. This chain joins TRBV1 and TRBJ2-5; D is uncertain. V was cut by 0 bases and J by 6 bases, with 4 bases left in between. The CDR3 extends over 12 amino acids. Germline V gene lookup returns CDR1 NSQYPW and CDR2 LRSPGD (reference sequence). The chain's CDR3 is CTCSADTDTQYF. The part of the CDR3 DNA that was read is TGCACCTGCAGTGCAGATACGGACACCCAGTAC.

This clone has only a few counts. Gene names follow the mouse nomenclature. CDR3 loop: CASSQDHEQYF. CDR3 bases read: TGTGCCAGCAGCCAAGACCATGAACAGTAC. The chain recombines TRBV5 with TRBJ2-7; D call uncertain. The observed sequence ends 1 residue before the CDR3 terminus, with the missing tail filled in from the germline J gene. The CDR3 runs 11 residues. Germline V CDR1 and CDR2: LGHNA, YNLKQL (reference sequence). V lost 0 bases, J lost 5 bases, and 2 bases lay in between.

To note about this clone: The genes and germline here are from mouse. Read coverage stops 1 residue before the CDR3 terminus; the germline J gene supplies the remainder. The rearrangement joins TRBV26 to TRBJ1-2; D unclear. Germline CDR1 and CDR2: KGHPV and FQNQEV (reference sequence). Trimming left V 5 bases short and J 0 bases short, with 10 bases between. The CDR3 covers 14 residues. The CDR3 here is CASSLQFANSDYTF. The DNA read from the CDR3 is TGTGCCAGCAGTTTACAGTTTGCAAACTCCGACTACACC. The full variable domain, with the rest looked up from reference TRBV26 and TRBJ1-2, is NSKVIQTPRYLVKGQGQKAKMRCIPEKGHPVVFWYQQNKNNEFKFLINFQNQEVLQQIDMTEKRFSAECPSNSPCSLEIQSSEAGDSALYLCASSLQFANSDYTFGSGTRLLVI.

By share, this clone ranks as hyperexpanded. These gene names are mouse names. Sequencing ends 1 residue short of the CDR3 end; the germline J gene provides the rest. This rearrangement joins TRBV17 to TRBJ2-1; perhaps TRBD1 as D (6 bases). CDR1 and CDR2 (germline): MNHDT, YYDKIL. Between the trimmed V and J ends, which lost 5 bases and 5 bases, there was a span of 13 bases. There are 14 residues in the CDR3. The CDR3 spells CASSYTGTNAEQFF. The CDR3 DNA, read in part, is TGTGCTAGCAGTTATACCGGGACAAATGCTGAGCAGTTC. Together with reference TRBV17 and TRBJ2-1, the CDR3 gives the full variable domain: DTTVKQNPRYKLARVGKPVNLICSQTMNHDTMYWYQKKPNQAPKLLLFYYDKILNREADTFEKFQSSRPNNSFCSLYIGSAGLEYSAMYLCASSYTGTNAEQFFGPGTRLTVL.

Comment on this clone: Each gene name is a mouse one. With the read ending 1 residue before the CDR3 end, the germline J gene is used to fill in that end. This chain connects TRBV4 to TRBJ1-6, with 10 bases matching TRBD1. TRBJ1-6 is an ORF; its function is uncertain. Germline values: CDR1 LGHDT, CDR2 YNNKQL (reference sequence). This CDR3 is 14 amino acids long. V shed 4 bases and J 10 bases; nucleotides not matched to a gene: 4. Partial CDR3 DNA: TGTGCCAGCAGCTTCCCGGGACAGGGGTCGCCCCTCTAC. Translated: CASSFPGQGSPLY. The full CDR3 reads CASSFPGQGSPLYF.

Of note for this clone: The gene names here belong to mouse. Read coverage stops 1 residue before the CDR3 terminus; the germline J gene supplies the remainder. This chain joins TRBV23 and TRBJ2-2. The CDR3 length is 14 residues. The germline V gene has CDR1 KGHTA and CDR2 FQNQQP. The chain's CDR3 is CSSRPRENTGQLYF. The sequenced CDR3 bases are TGCTCCAGCAGGCCCCGGGAAAACACCGGGCAGCTCTAC.

This clone was observed a handful of times. Gene labels here are mouse ones. The read ends 1 residue shy of where the CDR3 ends; the end is completed using the germline J gene. The rearrangement uses TRBV3 and TRBJ1-3; D unclear. Per germline, CDR1 SNHLY and CDR2 FYNGKV (reference sequence). The V and J ends lost 4 bases and 0 bases respectively, with 7 bases between them. This CDR3 comprises 14 residues. The CDR3 here is CASSSTYSGNTLYF. Partial CDR3 DNA: TGTGCCAGCAGCTCGACATATTCTGGAAATACGCTCTAT.

Of note for this clone: Germline and genes: mouse. The read ends 1 residue shy of where the CDR3 ends; the end is completed using the germline J gene. The genes are TRBV20 and TRBJ1-5; D perhaps matches TRBD1 (5 bases). The V gene lost 6 bases and the J gene lost 4 bases, with 13 bases spanning the gap. The CDR3 has 13 residues. Germline CDR1 reads GFQATS; CDR2 reads STVNSAI. CDR3 bases read: TGTGGTGCCTCCGGGACGGGGAACCAGGCTCCGCTT. It codes for CGASGTGNQAPL. The full CDR3 sequence reads CGASGTGNQAPLF.

In its sample, this clone ranks as large (0.1 to 1%). Mouse gene names apply. Coverage ceases 1 residue before the CDR3 finishes, and the germline J gene fills in the end. The chain carries TRBV3 and TRBJ1-3; 8 positions match TRBD1. Trimming took 3 bases from V and 2 from J; bases not matched to a gene: 0. Looked up from germline, CDR1 is SNHLY and CDR2 is FYNGKV (reference sequence). This CDR3 comprises 14 residues. The CDR3 region is CASSLDRAGNTLYF. CDR3 DNA (partial): TGTGCCAGCAGCTTGGACAGGGCTGGAAATACGCTCTAT. The full variable domain, completed using reference TRBV3 and TRBJ1-3, is GPKVLQIPSHQIIDMGQMVTLNCDPVSNHLYFYWYKQILGQQMEFLVNFYNGKVMEKSKLFKDQFSVERPDGSYFTLKIQPTALEDSAVYFCASSLDRAGNTLYFGEGSRLIVV.

Comments on this clone: The gene symbols are mouse symbols. The read stops 1 residue short of the end of the CDR3; the missing end is completed from the germline J gene. The chain combines TRBV19 with TRBJ2-5; 7 bases align to TRBD2. The CDR3 is 13 residues long. Trimming took 5 bases from V and 0 from J; bases not matched to a gene: 0. The germline CDR1 and CDR2 sequences are FNHDT and SITEND (reference sequence). The CDR3 here is CASSWGNQDTQYF. Partial CDR3 DNA: TGTGCCAGCAGCTGGGGGAACCAAGACACCCAGTAC.

A word on this clone: Gene names and germline refer to mouse. The part of the CDR3 DNA that was read is TGTGGTGCCAGACAATTAAACACCTTGTAC. It specifies CGARQLNTLY. The whole CDR3 is CGARQLNTLYF. This sequence joins TRBV20 and TRBJ2-4; D is unresolved. The CDR3 end falls 1 residue outside the read, so it is completed with the germline J gene. The CDR3 is 11 amino acids. CDR1 is GFQATS, CDR2 STVNSAI, per germline. Trimming took 6 bases from V and 5 from J, leaving 9 bases between them.

As concerns this clone: The germline and genes are mouse ones. The read terminates 1 residue ahead of where the CDR3 ends, so the germline J gene completes it. This chain links TRBV13-2 with TRBJ2-1; 10 bases are a match to TRBD2. The trim removed 5 bases at V and 2 bases at J, leaving 1 base unmatched. The V gene's germline CDR1 is NNHNN and CDR2 SYGAGS (reference sequence). The CDR3 loop spans 14 amino acids. The CDR3 region is CASGTGGYYAEQFF. The sequenced part of the CDR3 DNA is TGTGCCAGCGGGACTGGGGGGTACTATGCTGAGCAGTTC.

Note on this clone: Gene names denote mouse genes. The read is 1 residue too short to cover the CDR3 end, so that end is filled in from the germline J gene. The chain couples TRBV5 to TRBJ2-2, with a possible D match to TRBD1 (5 bases). With 4 bases removed from V and 3 bases from J, the gap between germline ends came to 9 bases. The length of the CDR3 is 14 residues. Germline CDR1 and CDR2: LGHNA and YNLKQL (reference sequence). The CDR3 bases that were read are TGTGCCAGCAGCCGGGGAGGGGACACCGGGCAGCTCTAC. It yields the protein CASSRGGDTGQLY. The whole CDR3 is CASSRGGDTGQLYF.

With respect to this clone: Mouse germline and gene names are used. The read gets to within 1 residue of the CDR3 end, and the germline J gene fills in the rest. The chain carries TRBV16 and TRBJ1-1; D call uncertain. Germline CDR1 and CDR2: SGHSA and FRNQAP. CDR3 size: 13 residues. The V and J ends lost 1 base and 1 base respectively, with 4 bases between them. The sequenced part of the CDR3 DNA is TGTGCAAGCAGCTTAGGAGGGAACACAGAAGTCTTC. Its translation: CASSLGGNTEVF. The complete CDR3 reads CASSLGGNTEVFF.

This clone is categorized as large. The gene names given are mouse names. The CDR3 goes on 1 residue after the read ends, and that part is filled in from the germline J gene. The chain recombines TRBV12-1 with TRBJ2-2; tentatively, D is TRBD2 (6 bases). There are 14 residues in the CDR3. Germline V gives CDR1 SGHSN, CDR2 HYEKVE. Trimming left V 1 base short and J 2 bases short, with 7 bases between. The CDR3 spells CASSLLGNTGQLYF. The covered CDR3 bases are TGTGCCAGCTCTCTTCTGGGGAACACCGGGCAGCTCTAC.

Worth noting for this clone: Gene names and germline refer to mouse. The read terminates 1 residue before the CDR3 end, so the remaining end is supplied by the germline J gene. The chain employs TRBV12-1 and TRBJ1-4; 8 nucleotides align to TRBD1. The CDR3 has 16 amino acids. In germline, CDR1 is SGHSN, CDR2 HYEKVE. Trimming removed 0 bases from V and 0 bases from J; junction bases left unmatched: 2. The sequenced part of the CDR3 DNA is TGTGCCAGCTCTCTCGACAGGGGCGTTTCCAACGAAAGATTATTT. It specifies CASSLDRGVSNERLF. The entire CDR3 reads CASSLDRGVSNERLFF.

The sample holds a few counts of this clone. Gene names and germline refer to mouse. The CDR3 goes on 1 residue after the read ends, and that part is filled in from the germline J gene. This chain uses TRBV26 with TRBJ2-7, with TRBD1 matching 9 bases. The CDR3 extends over 15 amino acids. Germline-derived CDR1 and CDR2 are KGHPV and FQNQEV (reference sequence). J gave up 2 bases and V 4 bases, and 6 bases lay outside the gene matches. CDR3 sequence: CASSQQTGGPYEQYF. CDR3 DNA (partial): TGTGCCAGCAGTCAGCAGACAGGGGGTCCCTATGAACAGTAC.

This clone came up a few times. Gene names denote mouse genes. The observed sequence ends 1 residue before the CDR3 terminus, with the missing tail filled in from the germline J gene. V is TRBV13-1 and J is TRBJ2-2; the match to TRBD2 covers 8 bases. J gave up 0 bases and V 3 bases, and 4 bases lay outside the gene matches. CDR3 length: 16 amino acids. Germline values: CDR1 NSHNY, CDR2 SYGAGN. CDR3 region: CASSGGLAANTGQLYF. The CDR3 bases that were read are TGTGCCAGCAGTGGGGGACTGGCAGCAAACACCGGGCAGCTCTAC.

This clone has only a few counts. Gene names denote mouse genes. The observed sequence ends 1 residue before the CDR3 terminus, with the missing tail filled in from the germline J gene. This chain uses TRBV12-2 with TRBJ2-2; 7 nucleotides line up with TRBD2. V was pared by 0 bases and J by 4 bases, with 1 base of the junction left unmatched. This CDR3 is built from 14 residues. The V gene's germline CDR1 is SGHLS and CDR2 HYDKME. The part of the CDR3 DNA that was read is TGTGCCAGCTCTCTCCGGGGGGGCACCGGGCAGCTCTAC. Amino acids: CASSLRGGTGQLY. The entire CDR3 is CASSLRGGTGQLYF.

This clone was counted a few times. All gene names here are mouse names. The part of the CDR3 DNA that was read is TGTGCCAGCAGCCAACTGGGGGGGGCTAGTCAAAACACCTTGTAC. It specifies CASSQLGGASQNTLY. The CDR3, in full, reads CASSQLGGASQNTLYF. The chain employs TRBV14 and TRBJ2-4; 10 bases line up with TRBD2. The read ends 1 residue shy of where the CDR3 ends; the end is completed using the germline J gene. After removal of 5 bases from V and 0 bases from J, the junction contained 6 bases not matched to a gene. This CDR3 region has 16 residues. Germline CDR1 SGHDT, CDR2 FRDEAV.

Relative to its sample, this clone is large. All gene names here are mouse names. The read ends 1 residue before the CDR3 terminus; that terminus is restored from the germline J gene. This chain connects TRBV4 to TRBJ2-2; 8 bases are a match to TRBD2. The CDR3 has 14 amino acids. Germline V gene lookup returns CDR1 LGHDT and CDR2 YNNKQL (reference sequence). Germline trimming cut 6 bases from V and 6 bases from J; bases unmatched to any gene: 6. The CDR3 protein is CASRAGTGAGQLYF. The part of the CDR3 DNA that was read is TGTGCCAGCAGGGCCGGGACTGGAGCCGGGCAGCTCTAC.

As concerns this clone: Germline and genes: mouse. Read data end 1 residue before the CDR3 end; the end is taken from the germline J gene. The V and J genes are TRBV26 and TRBJ1-3; unclear D gene. V gave up 6 bases and J gave up 0 bases, with 3 bases separating them. This CDR3 spans 12 amino acids. The germline V gene encodes CDR1 KGHPV and CDR2 FQNQEV (reference sequence). The CDR3 region is CASRNSGNTLYF. The part of the CDR3 DNA that was read is TGTGCCAGCAGAAATTCTGGAAATACGCTCTAT.

Regarding this clone: The germline and genes are mouse ones. The read gets to within 1 residue of the CDR3 end, and the germline J gene fills in the rest. The J gene is TRBJ2-1, the V gene TRBV5; TRBD2 is a possible D gene (7 bases). CDR3 length: 15 amino acids. CDR1 is LGHNA and CDR2 is YNLKQL in the germline V gene (reference sequence). CDR3 residues: CAAAKKGGNYAEQFF. The sequenced CDR3 bases are TGTGCAGCAGCCAAGAAGGGGGGGAACTATGCTGAGCAGTTC.